These 2 T cell receptor beta chains were all obtained from the same sample, sequenced in a study of blood T cells in healthy people across ages. Primers used in a second PCR of about 6 to 11 cycles were a sample-barcoded 5' primer and a J-beta primer mix. MiXCR, run by TCRdb on the 5' RACE reads, gives a single entry per CDR3 protein. Among 1.5 million to 2 million distinct CDR3 sequences, roughly 52% were seen once, and the ten largest hold around 2.1%. Sequenced material: blood. These receptors came from a woman in her thirties or forties in good health.

The chain has TRBV20-1 and TRBJ2-1, with 8 bases identical to TRBD2. Germline V gene data show CDR1 as DFQATT and CDR2 as SNEGSKA (reference sequence). The CDR3 sequence is 14 residues long. Trimming at V came to 3 bases and at J to 7 bases, leaving 8 bases not matched to a gene. The chain's CDR3 is CSASAGGAWNEQFF. CDR3 bases: TGCAGTGCTAGCGCCGGGGGGGCTTGGAATGAGCAGTTCTTC.

This clonotype has just a few counts. This chain connects TRBV7-9 to TRBJ2-4, with D possibly TRBD1 on 6 matching bases. V lost 3 bases to trimming and J lost 4 bases, with 19 bases between them. The CDR3 runs 17 residues. Per the germline V gene, CDR1 is SEHNR and CDR2 is FQNEAQ (reference sequence). CDR3 in DNA: TGTGCCAGCAGCTTGTCCTCGGTCCTAGGGGGAAAAAACATTCAGTACTTC. Its protein product is CASSLSSVLGGKNIQYF.